This TCR beta chain stems from a study of regulatory T cells in long-lasting Graves disease (dated by TCRdb to the early 2020s). With regard to the full study: In the newly diagnosed Graves' disease group, patients had been taking antithyroid drugs for less than 3 months. Peripheral blood TCR sequencing and RNA sequencing compared persistent Graves' disease patients with newly diagnosed Graves' disease patients. The study took place in China and was registered as a clinical trial. A total of roughly 35 samples underwent TCR sequencing: 13 from persistent and 20 from newly diagnosed Graves' disease patients. On the study overall, not on this receptor specifically: Lower TCR Shannon entropy and fewer highly expanded clones were observed in persistent Graves' disease patients than in newly diagnosed patients, which suggested clonal expansion. Sequencing and analysis were limited to the TCR beta chain. The small sample size was acknowledged by the authors as a limitation that may reduce accuracy. Persistent disease showed preferential use of TRBV28, TRBJ1-2 and TRBJ2-5, whereas newly diagnosed disease favored TRBV20-1 and TRBJ2-1. A larger number of public clonotypes was shared among persistent patients (about 2,700) than among newly diagnosed patients (around 870). Only peripheral blood was studied, because thyroid tissue, the primary lesion, was inaccessible.

Per the publication, the time point label means: newly diagnosed GD, antithyroid drugs for less than 3 months. For both TCR sequencing and RNA sequencing, RNA was extracted from PBMCs using TRIzol. The diagnosis of Graves' disease followed American Thyroid Association guidelines. Recruitment of patients was carried out at an endocrinology department in Xi'an, China. Each patient gave approximately 9.7 milliliters of peripheral blood, collected in an EDTA anticoagulant tube. PBMCs were isolated by Ficoll Paque Plus density gradient separation without further T cell sorting. RNA quality was checked with an Agilent 2100 Bioanalyzer and agarose gel, and concentration with a NanoDrop 2000. This clonotype was seen at least ten times. Its binding antigen is unknown. Base qualities were left out, and no much larger clone turns up one base away. Deletion took 7 bases off V and 9 bases off J, with a span of 25 bases between the germline ends. The CDR3, cysteine through phenylalanine, is 16 amino acids long. Left in the record is the CDR3 DNA by itself, 48 bases read in frame from the first base. Per the germline V gene, MDHEN is the CDR1 and SYDVKM is the CDR2.

Library generation was performed with multiplex PCR. Instrument on record: Illumina HiSeq 4000. To build TCR beta libraries, CDR3 regions were amplified by Arm-PCR using iRepertoire HTBI primers. Gel purification was performed on PCR products prior to sequencing. As for the original processing: Gene usage analysis of CDR3 amino acid clonotypes used the roughly 60 TRBV and some 15 TRBJ segments found across samples. Filtered high-quality paired reads were merged into contigs using COPE and FqMerger. BLAST was used to align contigs to the IMGT TRBV, TRBD and TRBJ reference genes, and CDR3 was defined following IMGT. Any clonotype with a frequency above 0.1% was classified as a highly expanded clone. Shannon entropy was used to measure repertoire diversity, and the Gini coefficient was used to measure V-J evenness. Clonotypes shared by more than one individual were considered public. TCRdb reprocessing: public reads trimmed at Q25 with fastp, clones called with MiXCR, in-frame beta chains kept. Rows are combined by CDR3 protein, so each entry shows the most common genes and DNA. The V and J calls reflect TCRdb's pipeline rather than the authors' work. Across this sample there are approximately 560,000 distinct CDR3 sequences, with about 15% seen only once. Together, the top ten hold around 13% of the sample.

The same specimen was also included in a second study, on T cells in Graves' hyperthyroidism and ophthalmopathy. From the second report: Graves' hyperthyroidism was defined as stable when no progression to ophthalmopathy occurred over 18 months of follow-up. Hyperthyroidism patients were newly diagnosed, had a disease duration of under 2 months, and were aged 18 to 65 years. Any patient with an uncontrolled infection, another autoimmune disease, pregnancy or lactation was excluded. Diagnoses relied on clinical symptoms, serum thyroxine and TRAb, thyroid ultrasound and orbital computed tomography. The first round of RT-PCR for the TCR CDR3 was performed with the HTBI primer set and the Qiagen OneStep RT-PCR kit. Most expanded thyroid clonotypes (frequency above 0.001) were also found in blood, which suggests that blood repertoires may mirror thyroid immune responses. Ophthalmopathy was separated from stable hyperthyroidism by a 13 V-J signature model, with around 90% sensitivity and just over 81% specificity obtained in cross-validation and 80%/75% obtained in testing. In validation, the model predicted progression to ophthalmopathy a median of roughly six months before onset, with roughly 70% sensitivity and about 72% specificity. To identify TCR V-J signatures that set the groups apart, the researchers used a discovery cohort of 95 to 100 patients, made up of 40 to 45 with Graves' ophthalmopathy and about 60 with stable Graves' hyperthyroidism. Whether ophthalmopathy could be predicted prospectively was tested in an independent validation cohort made up of fewer than 20 hyperthyroidism patients plus 17 patients who later progressed to ophthalmopathy. The roughly 94 discovery patients were randomly divided into training and test sets at a 7:3 ratio. The study also compared thyroid tissue and blood T-cell repertoires from a handful of Graves' hyperthyroidism patients. After blood sampling, hyperthyroidism patients were treated with methimazole at a starting dose of 30 mg daily, and ophthalmopathy patients were treated with high-dose intravenous methylprednisolone. Libraries were constructed in a second round of multiplex PCR, after which size selection and purification were carried out. The libraries were sequenced on an Illumina HiSeq2000 using paired-end 100 bp reads. Raw data were processed with SOAPnuke, discarding reads with adapters, uncalled bases, mean Phred below 15, or no exact constant-primer or identifier match. High-quality paired reads were merged with COPE v1.2.5, and unique nucleotide sequences were defined as clonotypes. MiTCR v1.1 was used to align clonotypes to the IMGT TRBV, TRBD and TRBJ reference segments. The analysis was restricted to V-J combinations with a frequency above 0.0001, which together covered roughly 99% of the repertoires. A TCS score was defined as the ratio between F50 (clonal expansion) and ExV (chaos), using BLOSUM62-based TCRdist between CDR3 peptides within each V-J. Welch's t-statistics and random forest reduced several hundred V-J features to 13, which were used in a naive Bayes classifier (R e1071). No statistical method was used to fix the sample size in advance, and group allocation was not hidden from the investigators. The paper describes TCR Vbeta CDR3 sequencing of fewer than 150 peripheral blood samples, made up of 43 ophthalmopathy patients, around 73 hyperthyroidism patients and 17 progressor patients.

The source of this sequence is a man aged 18 to 30 with Graves disease. Donor details come from another sample of the same person, matched by shared clones. The chain is assembled from TRBV28 and TRBJ1-5; a tentative D match to TRBD1 spans 6 bases. Sample: peripheral blood mononuclear cells (PBMCs), taken at new diagnosis, from a patient treated with antithyroid drugs. The CDR3 protein sequence reads: CASNPPGQPDGVPQHF. The base sequence is TGTGCCAGCAACCCTCCGGGACAACCGGACGGGGTGCCCCAGCATTTT. The CDR3, completed at both ends by the reference TRBV28 and TRBJ1-5 genes, gives the full variable domain DVKVTQSSRYLVKRTGEKVFLECVQDMDHENMFWYRQDPGLGLRLIYFSYDVKMKEKGDIPEGYSVSREKKERFSLILESASTNQTSMYLCASNPPGQPDGVPQHFGDGTRLSIL.